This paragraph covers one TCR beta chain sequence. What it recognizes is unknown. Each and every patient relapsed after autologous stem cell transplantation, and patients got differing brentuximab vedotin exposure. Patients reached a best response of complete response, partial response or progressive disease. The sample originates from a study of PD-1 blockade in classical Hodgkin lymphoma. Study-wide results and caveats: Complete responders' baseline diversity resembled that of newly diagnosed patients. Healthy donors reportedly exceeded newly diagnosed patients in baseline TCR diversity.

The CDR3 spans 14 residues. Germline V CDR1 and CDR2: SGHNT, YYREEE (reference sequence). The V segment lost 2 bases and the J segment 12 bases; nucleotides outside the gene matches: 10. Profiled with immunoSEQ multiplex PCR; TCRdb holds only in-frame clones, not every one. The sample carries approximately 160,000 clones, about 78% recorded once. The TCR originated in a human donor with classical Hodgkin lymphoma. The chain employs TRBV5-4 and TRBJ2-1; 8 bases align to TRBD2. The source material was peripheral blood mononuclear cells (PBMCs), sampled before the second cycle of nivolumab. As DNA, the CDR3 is TGTGCCAGCAGCTTCCCCCCGGGGGCGGGGGGGCAGTTCTTC. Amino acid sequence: CASSFPPGAGGQFF.